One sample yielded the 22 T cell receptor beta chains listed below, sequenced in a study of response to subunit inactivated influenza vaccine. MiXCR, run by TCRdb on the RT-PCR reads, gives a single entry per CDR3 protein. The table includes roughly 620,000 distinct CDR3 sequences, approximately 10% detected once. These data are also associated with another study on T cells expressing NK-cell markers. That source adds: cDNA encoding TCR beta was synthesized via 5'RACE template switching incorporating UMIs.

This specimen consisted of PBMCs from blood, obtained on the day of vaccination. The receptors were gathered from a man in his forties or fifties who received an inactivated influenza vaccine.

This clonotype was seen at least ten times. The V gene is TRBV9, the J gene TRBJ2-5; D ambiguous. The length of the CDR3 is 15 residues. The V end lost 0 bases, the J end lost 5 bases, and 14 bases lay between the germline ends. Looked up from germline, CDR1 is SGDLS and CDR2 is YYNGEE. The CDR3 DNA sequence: TGTGCCAGCAGCGTAGAGGCTCGCCTTGGCGAGACCCAGTACTTC. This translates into CASSVEARLGETQYF.

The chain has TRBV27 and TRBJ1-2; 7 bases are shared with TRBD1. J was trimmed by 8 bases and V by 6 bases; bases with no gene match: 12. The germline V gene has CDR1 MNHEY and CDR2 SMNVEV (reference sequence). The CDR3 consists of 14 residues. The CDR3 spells CASREDRVRGGYTF. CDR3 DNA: TGTGCCAGCAGGGAAGACAGGGTGAGGGGCGGCTACACCTTC.

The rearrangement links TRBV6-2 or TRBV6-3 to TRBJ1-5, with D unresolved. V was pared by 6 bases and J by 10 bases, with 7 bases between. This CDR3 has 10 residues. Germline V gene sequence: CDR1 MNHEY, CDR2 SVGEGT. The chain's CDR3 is CASRQPPQHF. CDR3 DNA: TGTGCCAGCAGGCAACCTCCCCAGCATTTT.

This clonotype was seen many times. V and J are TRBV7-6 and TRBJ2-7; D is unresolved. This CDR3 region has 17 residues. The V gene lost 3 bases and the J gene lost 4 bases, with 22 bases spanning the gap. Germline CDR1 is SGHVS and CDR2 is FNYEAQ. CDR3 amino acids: CASSFFYFDTVPYEQYF. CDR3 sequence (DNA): TGTGCCAGCAGCTTTTTCTACTTCGATACGGTTCCGTACGAGCAGTACTTC.

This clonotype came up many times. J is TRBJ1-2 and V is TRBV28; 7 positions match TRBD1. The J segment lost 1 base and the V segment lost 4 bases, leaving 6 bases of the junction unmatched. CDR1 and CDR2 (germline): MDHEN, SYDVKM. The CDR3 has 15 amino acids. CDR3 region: CASSSSRGINYGYTF. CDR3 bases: TGTGCCAGCAGTTCCTCCAGGGGGATTAACTATGGCTACACCTTC.

The CDR3 loop reads CASSISSRETNEQYF. The CDR3 nucleotides are TGTGCCAGTAGTATCTCCTCGCGGGAAACGAACGAGCAGTACTTC. The rearrangement joins TRBV19 to TRBJ2-7, with TRBD2 as a possible D gene (6 bases). Trimming took 3 bases from V and 5 from J, leaving 17 bases between them. From germline, CDR1 is LNHDA and CDR2 SQIVND (reference sequence). The CDR3 has 15 amino acids.

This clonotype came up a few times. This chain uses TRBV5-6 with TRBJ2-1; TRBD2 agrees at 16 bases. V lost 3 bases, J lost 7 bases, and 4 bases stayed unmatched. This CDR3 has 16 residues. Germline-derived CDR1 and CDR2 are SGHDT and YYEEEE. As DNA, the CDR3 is TGTGCCAGCAGCTCTCCGGGACTAGCGGGAGGGAATGAGCAGTTCTTC. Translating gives CASSSPGLAGGNEQFF.

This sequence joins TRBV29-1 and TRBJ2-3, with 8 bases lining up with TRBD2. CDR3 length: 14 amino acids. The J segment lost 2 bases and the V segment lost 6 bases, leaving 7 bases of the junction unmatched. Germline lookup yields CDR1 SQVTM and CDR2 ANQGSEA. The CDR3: CSVNSGALTDTQYF. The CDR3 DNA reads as TGCAGCGTCAATAGCGGGGCCCTCACAGATACGCAGTATTTT.

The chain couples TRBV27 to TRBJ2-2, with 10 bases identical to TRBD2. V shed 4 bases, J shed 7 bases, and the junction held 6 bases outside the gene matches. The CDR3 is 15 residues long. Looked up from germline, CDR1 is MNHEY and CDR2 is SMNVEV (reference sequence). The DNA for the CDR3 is TGTGCCAGCAGTTACGAGCGGGAGGGCCTCGGGGAGCTGTTTTTT. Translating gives CASSYEREGLGELFF.

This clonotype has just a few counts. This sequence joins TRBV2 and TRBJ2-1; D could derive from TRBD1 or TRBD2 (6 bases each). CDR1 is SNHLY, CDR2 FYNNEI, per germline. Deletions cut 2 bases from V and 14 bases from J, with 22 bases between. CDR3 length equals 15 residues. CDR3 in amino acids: CASSELVGGGMSKFF. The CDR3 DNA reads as TGTGCCAGCAGTGAATTGGTAGGGGGAGGAATGAGCAAGTTCTTC. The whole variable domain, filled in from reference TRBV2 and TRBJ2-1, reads EPEVTQTPSHQVTQMGQEVILRCVPISNHLYFYWYRQILGQKVEFLVSFYNNEISEKSEIFDDQFSVERPDGSNFTLKIRSTKLEDSAMYFCASSELVGGGMSKFFGPGTRLTVL.

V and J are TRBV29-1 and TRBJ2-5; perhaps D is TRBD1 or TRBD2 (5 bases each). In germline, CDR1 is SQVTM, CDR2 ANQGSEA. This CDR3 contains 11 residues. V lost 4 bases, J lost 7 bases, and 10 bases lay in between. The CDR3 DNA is TGCAGCGTTGGGGACCCGGGGACCCAGTACTTC. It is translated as CSVGDPGTQYF. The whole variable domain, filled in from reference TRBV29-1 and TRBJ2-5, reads SAVISQKPSRDICQRGTSLTIQCQVDSQVTMMFWYRQQPGQSLTLIATANQGSEATYESGFVIDKFPISRPNLTFSTLTVSNMSPEDSSIYLCSVGDPGTQYFGPGTRLLVL.

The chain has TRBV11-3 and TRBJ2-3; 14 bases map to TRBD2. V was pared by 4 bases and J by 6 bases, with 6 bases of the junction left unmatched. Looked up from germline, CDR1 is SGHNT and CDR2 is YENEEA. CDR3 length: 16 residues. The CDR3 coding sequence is TGTGCCAGCAGCTCCGGGACTAGCGGGAGAGTTGATACGCAGTATTTT. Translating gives CASSSGTSGRVDTQYF.

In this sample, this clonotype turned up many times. The chain's CDR3 is CSVLLTGNTIYF. For the CDR3, the DNA is TGCAGCGTTCTCCTAACGGGAAACACCATATATTTT. This sequence joins TRBV29-1 and TRBJ1-3; D is unresolved. Germline CDR1 is SQVTM and CDR2 is ANQGSEA. The CDR3 has 12 residues. Trimming shortened V by 5 bases and J by 4 bases, and 9 bases separated the two germline ends. Full variable domain (missing parts from reference TRBV29-1 and TRBJ1-3): SAVISQKPSRDICQRGTSLTIQCQVDSQVTMMFWYRQQPGQSLTLIATANQGSEATYESGFVIDKFPISRPNLTFSTLTVSNMSPEDSSIYLCSVLLTGNTIYFGEGSWLTVV.

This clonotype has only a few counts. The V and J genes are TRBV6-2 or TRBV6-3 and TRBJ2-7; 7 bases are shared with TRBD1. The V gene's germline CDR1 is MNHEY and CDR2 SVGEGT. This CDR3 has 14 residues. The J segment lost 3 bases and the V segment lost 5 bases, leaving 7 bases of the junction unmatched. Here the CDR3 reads CASSPTGIGYEQYF. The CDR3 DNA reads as TGTGCCAGCAGTCCGACAGGGATAGGCTACGAGCAGTACTTC.

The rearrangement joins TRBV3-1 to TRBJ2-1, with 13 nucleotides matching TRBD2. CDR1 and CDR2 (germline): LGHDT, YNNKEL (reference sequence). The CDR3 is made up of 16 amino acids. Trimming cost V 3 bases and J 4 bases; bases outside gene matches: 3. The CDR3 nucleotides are TGTGCCAGCAGCCATGGGGGACTAGCGGGGTACAATGAGCAGTTCTTC. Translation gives CASSHGGLAGYNEQFF.

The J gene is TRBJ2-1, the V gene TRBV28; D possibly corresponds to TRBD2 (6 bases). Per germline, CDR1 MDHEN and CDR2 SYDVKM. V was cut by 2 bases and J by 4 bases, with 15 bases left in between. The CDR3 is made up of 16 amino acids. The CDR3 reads CASSLDTRDFYNEQFF. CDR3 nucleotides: TGTGCCAGCAGTTTAGATACCCGGGACTTTTACAATGAGCAGTTCTTC.

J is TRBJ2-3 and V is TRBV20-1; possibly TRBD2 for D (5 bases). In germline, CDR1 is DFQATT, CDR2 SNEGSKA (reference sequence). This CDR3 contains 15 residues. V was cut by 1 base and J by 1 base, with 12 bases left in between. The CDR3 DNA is TGCAGTGCTAGAGCCCTAGCCTCTGGCACAGATACGCAGTATTTT. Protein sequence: CSARALASGTDTQYF.

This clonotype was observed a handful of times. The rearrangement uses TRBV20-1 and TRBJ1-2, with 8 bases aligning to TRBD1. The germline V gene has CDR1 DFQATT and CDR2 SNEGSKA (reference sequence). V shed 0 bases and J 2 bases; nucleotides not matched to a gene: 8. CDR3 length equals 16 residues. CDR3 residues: CSARDLGQGWNYGYTF. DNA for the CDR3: TGCAGTGCTAGAGATTTAGGACAGGGATGGAACTATGGCTACACCTTC.

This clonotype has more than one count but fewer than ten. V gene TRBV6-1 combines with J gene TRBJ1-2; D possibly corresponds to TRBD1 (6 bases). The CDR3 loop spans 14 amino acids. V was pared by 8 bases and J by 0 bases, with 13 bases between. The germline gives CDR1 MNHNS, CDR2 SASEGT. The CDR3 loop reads CASSGGQSNYGYTF. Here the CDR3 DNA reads TGTGCCAGCTCGGGGGGGCAATCTAACTATGGCTACACCTTC.

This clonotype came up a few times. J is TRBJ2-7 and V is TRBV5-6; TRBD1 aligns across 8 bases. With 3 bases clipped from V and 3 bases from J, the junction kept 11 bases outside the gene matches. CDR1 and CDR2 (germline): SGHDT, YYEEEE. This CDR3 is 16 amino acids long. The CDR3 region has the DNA TGTGCCAGCAGCTCGCCCCCGAGGACAGGGTACTACGAGCAGTACTTC. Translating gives CASSSPPRTGYYEQYF.

CDR3 bases: TGTGCCAGCAGTTTGGGACAGGTAGCCTACGAGCAGTACTTC. Protein product: CASSLGQVAYEQYF. V and J are TRBV12-3 or TRBV12-4 and TRBJ2-7; TRBD1 agrees at 8 bases. This CDR3 comprises 14 residues. V trimming: 3 bases; J trimming: 2 bases; junction bases outside the gene matches: 3.

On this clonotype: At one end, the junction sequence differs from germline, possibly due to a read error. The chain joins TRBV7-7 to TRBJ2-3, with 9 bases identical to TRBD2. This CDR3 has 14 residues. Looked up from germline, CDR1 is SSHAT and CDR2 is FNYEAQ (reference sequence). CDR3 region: CASSPLAGSDTQYF. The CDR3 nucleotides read TGTGCTAGCAGCCCACTAGCGGGTTCGGATACGCAGTATTTT.